Listed here is a single T cell receptor (beta chain). Additional DNA sequences in this sample encode the identical CDR3. The PCR used 60 Vbeta and 13 Jbeta primers. TCRdb's copy holds only in-frame clones and misses some; the assay was immunoSEQ multiplex PCR. The sample carries more than 200,000 clones, 65% to 90% recorded once. V was pared by 3 bases and J by 0 bases, with 9 bases between. The CDR3 covers 15 residues. In germline, CDR1 is SGHTA, CDR2 FQGNSA. This specimen comes from a study of cytomegalovirus exposure and HLA in healthy donors. Sequencing used PBMCs. This sequence originates from a girl aged 5-17 years in good health and CMV-seronegative. V and J are TRBV7-2 and TRBJ1-5, with D perhaps TRBD1 (6 bases). The CDR3 is CASSLGTYSNQPQHF. DNA for the CDR3: TGTGCCAGCAGCTTGGGGACATATAGCAATCAGCCCCAGCATTTT.